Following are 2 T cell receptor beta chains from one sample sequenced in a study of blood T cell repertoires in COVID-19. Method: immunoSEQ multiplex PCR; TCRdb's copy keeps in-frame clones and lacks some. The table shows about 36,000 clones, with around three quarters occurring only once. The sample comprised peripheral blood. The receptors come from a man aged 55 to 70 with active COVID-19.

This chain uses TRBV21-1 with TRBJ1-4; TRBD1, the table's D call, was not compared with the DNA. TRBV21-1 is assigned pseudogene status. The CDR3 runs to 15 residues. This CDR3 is CASSTLDRVWEKLFF. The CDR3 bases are TGTGCCAGCAGCACATTGGACAGGGTTTGGGAAAAACTGTTTTTT.

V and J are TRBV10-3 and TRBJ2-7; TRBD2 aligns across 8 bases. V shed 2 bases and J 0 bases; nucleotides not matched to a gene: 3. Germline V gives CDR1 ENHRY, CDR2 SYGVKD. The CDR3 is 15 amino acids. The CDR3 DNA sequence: TGTGCCATCAGTGAGACACTAGCGGCCTCCTACGAGCAGTACTTC. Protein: CAISETLAASYEQYF.